This T cell receptor (beta chain) was sequenced in a study of post-analysis software for immune sequencing data. Study information: The courses of disease that were included comprised relapsing-remitting, secondary progressive and progressive-relapsing multiple sclerosis. General study findings and limits: Those with multiple sclerosis, the patient group, showed significantly lower normalized Chao1 diversity than controls. A handful of TRBV segments occurring more often in patients than controls included TRBV5-6, TRBV5-1 and TRBV20-1. The F measure placed samples prepared in the same batch into strongly shared clusters.

Incorporated into the TCR beta cDNA libraries were unique molecular identifiers, which served to reduce PCR and sequencing biases. From approximately 0.95 to 9.8 million T cells, a few hundred thousand cDNA molecules were obtained. Using its own MiXCR run on the PCR reads, TCRdb lists one record per CDR3 protein. In the table there are some 890,000 distinct CDR3 sequences, roughly 50% of which are singletons. CDR1 is SGHTA, CDR2 FQGTGA, per germline. This CDR3 is built from 16 residues. Losses at the gene ends were 6 bases for V and 2 bases for J; bases not matched to a gene: 9. About this clonotype itself: Its antigen is not known.

Specimen: blood. This receptor was taken from a girl under 18 with multiple sclerosis. The chain links TRBV7-3 to TRBJ2-3, with 9 bases matching TRBD2. CDR3 protein: CASSSGLAPSTDTQYF. CDR3 nucleotides: TGTGCCAGCAGTTCAGGACTAGCGCCCTCCACAGATACGCAGTATTTT.